These T cell receptor beta chains were read from a single sample in a study of cytomegalovirus exposure and HLA in healthy donors. This table comes from immunoSEQ multiplex PCR, and its TCRdb copy is limited to in-frame clones, with some not included. The repertoire holds approximately 97,000 clones, with approximately 80% as singletons. Sequencing input: PBMCs. Receptors originate from a male donor in good health and CMV-seropositive. The CDR3 runs from the conserved cysteine through the conserved F or W. A D gene is named only where the DNA matches it firmly. Some rows mark clone size as missing; the rest say once, few, many or name a class of expanded clone.

>TRBV5-1|.|TRBJ1-2|TRBD1
TGCGCCAGCAGCCCAGGGACAGCCTCCCTCCACTATGGCTACACCTTC
CASSPGTASLHYGYTF
>TRBV5-1|.|TRBJ2-2|TRBD1
TGCGCCAGCAGCCTAAGGCAGGGGGCGGTGGCCGGGGAGCTGTTTTTT
CASSLRQGAVAGELFF
>TRBV7-2|few|TRBJ1-5|TRBD1
TGTGCCAGCAGCATAAGGACAGGGGTTAATCAGCCCCAGCATTTT
CASSIRTGVNQPQHF
>TRBV2|.|TRBJ2-5|TRBD2
TGTGCCAGCATGAGTACTAGCGGGGCGACCCAGTACTTC
CASMSTSGATQYF
>TRBV2|.|TRBJ1-4|TRBD1
TGTGCCAGCAGCGACCCGGGACAGAGTTTTACAACTAATGAAAAACTGTTTTTT
CASSDPGQSFTTNEKLFF
>TRBV6-5|once|TRBJ1-2|TRBD1
TGTGCCAGCAGGACAGGGGGCAACTATGGCTACACCTTC
CASRTGGNYGYTF
>TRBV29-1|.|TRBJ1-2|.
TGCAGCGCCCAGGAACGGGGGGCCTTTAACTATGGCTACACCTTC
CSAQERGAFNYGYTF
>TRBV28|.|TRBJ1-3|.
TGTGCCAGCAGTTTGGTAGGACAGTTTGCTGGAAACACCATATATTTT
CASSLVGQFAGNTIYF
>TRBV11-2|.|TRBJ1-1|TRBD1
TGTGCCAGCAGCCTCGGACAGGGTTTAGAAGCTTTCTTT
CASSLGQGLEAFF
>TRBV5-1|.|TRBJ1-2|TRBD1
TGCGCCAGCAGCTCAGGGGGGACTGGCTACACCTTC
CASSSGGTGYTF
>TRBV30|few|TRBJ1-2|.
TGTGCCTGGAGTCCGGGGGCTAACTATGGCTACACCTTC
CAWSPGANYGYTF
>TRBV7-9|.|TRBJ1-1|.
TGTGCCAGCAGCTTAGTACAGAACACTGAAGCTTTCTTT
CASSLVQNTEAFF
>TRBV6-5|.|TRBJ2-7|.
TGTGCCAGCAGTTATAACTCCTACGAGCAGTACTTC
CASSYNSYEQYF
>TRBV7-9|.|TRBJ1-5|.
TGTGCCAGCAGCGCCGGGACAACGAATCAGCCCCAGCATTTT
CASSAGTTNQPQHF
>TRBV9|.|TRBJ1-2|.
TGTGCCAGCAGCGCTCGGGACAGCTACACCTTC
CASSARDSYTF
>TRBV4-1|.|TRBJ2-3|.
TGCGCCAGCAGCCAACGAAGCCTCCGTGATACGCAGTATTTT
CASSQRSLRDTQYF
>TRBV28|.|TRBJ2-7|.
TGTGCCAGCCAGGGCCTCCACGAGCAGTACTTC
CASQGLHEQYF
>TRBV20-1|.|TRBJ1-2|.
TGCAGTGCTAGAGCGGGAGGCTACACCTTC
CSARAGGYTF
>TRBV6-1|.|TRBJ1-1|.
TGTGCCAGCAGTGCCCAGGGAACGACTGAAGCTTTCTTT
CASSAQGTTEAFF
>TRBV7-2|.|TRBJ1-3|.
TGTGCCAGCAGCGAGTCGACAGGCCCGAGCTCTGGAAACACCATATATTTT
CASSESTGPSSGNTIYF
>TRBV7-9|.|TRBJ2-1|TRBD2
TGTGCCAGCAGCACTAGCGGGGCCGGGGATGAGCAGTTCTTC
CASSTSGAGDEQFF
>TRBV27|.|TRBJ1-4|TRBD1
TGTGCCAGCAGTTTTCAGGGACAGGTTAATGAAAAACTGTTTTTT
CASSFQGQVNEKLFF